Listed below are T cell receptor beta chains from one sample, sequenced in a study of blood T cell repertoires in COVID-19. Assay: immunoSEQ multiplex PCR; the TCRdb copy retains only in-frame clones and omits some. Of over 200,000 clones detected, about nine tenths appear once; the ten largest clones hold around a sixth. Material for sequencing was PBMCs or T cells enriched from blood (not recorded which). Source of these receptors: a man between 18 and 35 years old who had recovered from COVID-19. Both conserved end residues are part of each CDR3. The D gene is left open where the match is weak. Rows give clone size only sometimes, using once, few, many, or a class for an expanded clone.

clone_size d_call j_call v_call cdr3_aa cdr3_nt
- - TRBJ1-2 TRBV5-6 CASSLVNQGPLGGYTF TGTGCCAGCAGCTTGGTAAATCAGGGTCCCCTCGGTGGCTACACCTTC
- TRBD2 TRBJ2-3 TRBV29-1 CSVGSSGGRTDTQYF TGCAGCGTTGGGTCTAGCGGGGGGCGCACAGATACGCAGTATTTT
- - TRBJ2-7 TRBV3-1/TRBV3-2 CASSQRREIYEQYF TGTGCCAGCAGCCAAAGGCGGGAAATCTACGAGCAGTACTTC
- - TRBJ2-6 TRBV6-6 CASSPLGVDSGSANVLTF TGTGCCAGCAGTCCCCTTGGCGTGGACTCTGGGTCCGCCAACGTCCTGACTTTC
- - TRBJ1-2 TRBV2 CVYRANYGYTF TGTGTTTACAGGGCCAACTATGGCTACACCTTC
- TRBD2 TRBJ2-3 TRBV4-1 CASSLQPSGGSDTQYF TGCGCCAGCAGCCTCCAGCCTAGCGGGGGTTCGGATACGCAGTATTTT
- TRBD1 TRBJ2-7 TRBV11-2 CASRGQTYEQYF TGTGCCAGCAGGGGACAGACCTACGAGCAGTACTTC
- TRBD2 TRBJ2-1 TRBV11-2 CASSLLTSGRGYNEQFF TGTGCCAGCAGCTTATTAACTAGCGGGAGGGGCTACAATGAGCAGTTCTTC
- TRBD1 TRBJ2-1 TRBV12-3/TRBV12-4 CASRDRAFGEQFF TGTGCCAGCAGGGACAGGGCATTCGGTGAGCAGTTCTTC
- TRBD1 TRBJ1-2 TRBV19 CASSIVDRELGYTF TGTGCCAGTAGTATCGTTGACAGGGAGCTTGGCTACACCTTC
- - TRBJ1-2 TRBV19 CATAGSPNYGYTF TGTGCCACCGCGGGCTCTCCTAACTATGGCTACACCTTC
- TRBD1 TRBJ1-4 TRBV27 CASMNSLGQGNEKLFF TGTGCCAGCATGAACAGTTTGGGACAGGGTAATGAAAAACTGTTTTTT
- TRBD1 TRBJ2-7 TRBV28 CASRDRGRSGGYEQYF TGTGCCAGCCGGGACAGGGGACGCTCGGGAGGGTACGAGCAGTACTTC
- - TRBJ2-7 TRBV30 CAWSRPGEHAYEQYF TGTGCCTGGAGCCGGCCAGGGGAACACGCGTACGAGCAGTACTTC
- - TRBJ1-1 TRBV30 CAWSPRTEAFF TGTGCCTGGAGTCCCAGGACTGAAGCTTTCTTT
- TRBD2 TRBJ2-3 TRBV6-2/TRBV6-3 CASSYRGTSEADTQYF TGTGCCAGCAGTTACCGAGGGACTAGCGAGGCAGATACGCAGTATTTT
once TRBD2 TRBJ2-5 TRBV6-5 CASREGPPGGTQYF TGTGCCAGCAGGGAGGGACCACCGGGAGGGACCCAGTACTTC
- - TRBJ1-1 TRBV30 CARTATPDTEAFF TGTGCTCGGACAGCCACCCCCGACACTGAAGCTTTCTTT
- TRBD1 TRBJ1-3 TRBV25-1 CASSEFRDRGNTIYF TGTGCCAGCAGTGAATTCCGGGACAGGGGAAACACCATATATTTT
many - TRBJ2-7 TRBV7-8 CASSPQTSGISYEQYF TGTGCCAGCAGCCCCCAGACTTCCGGGATCTCCTACGAGCAGTACTTC
- - TRBJ1-1 TRBV18 CASSPARRGTEAFF TGTGCCAGCTCACCCGCCCGCAGGGGCACTGAAGCTTTCTTT
- - TRBJ2-3 TRBV5-8 CASLRVDTQYF TGTGCCAGCCTGAGGGTAGATACGCAGTATTTT
few TRBD1 TRBJ1-5 TRBV6-5 CASSLTGWNQPQHF TGTGCCAGCAGCCTGACAGGGTGGAATCAGCCCCAGCATTTT
once - TRBJ1-5 TRBV30 CAWSGGSQPQHF TGTGCCTGGAGTGGTGGGAGTCAGCCCCAGCATTTT
once TRBD1 TRBJ1-1 TRBV3-1/TRBV3-2 CASSLSGQPNTEAFF TGTGCCAGCAGCCTCTCGGGACAGCCGAACACTGAAGCTTTCTTT
- - TRBJ2-5 TRBV5-1 CASSLVPGKGETQYF TGCGCCAGCAGCTTGGTTCCGGGGAAGGGAGAGACCCAGTACTTC
few TRBD1 TRBJ2-2 TRBV6-5 CASKTGGRTGELFF TGTGCCAGCAAGACAGGGGGCAGGACCGGGGAGCTGTTTTTT
- - TRBJ1-5 TRBV12-3/TRBV12-4 CASTYRPNQPQHF TGTGCCAGCACCTACAGGCCCAATCAGCCCCAGCATTTT
- - TRBJ1-2 TRBV4-2 CASSQDFAGGRVDGYTF TGTGCCAGCAGCCAAGATTTCGCCGGGGGGCGCGTCGATGGCTACACCTTC
once TRBD2 TRBJ2-7 TRBV7-6 CASSLIAGGPYEQYF TGTGCCAGCAGCTTAATAGCGGGAGGGCCCTACGAGCAGTACTTC
- TRBD2 TRBJ2-5 TRBV14 CASSQDLGGEETQYF TGTGCCAGCAGCCAAGATCTTGGGGGGGAAGAGACCCAGTACTTC
- TRBD1 TRBJ1-6 TRBV15 CATSRDQGVGSPLHF TGTGCCACCAGCAGAGATCAGGGGGTGGGTTCACCCCTCCACTTT
few TRBD2 TRBJ2-2 TRBV10-1 CASSDLAGAGELFF TGCGCCAGCAGTGACCTAGCGGGAGCGGGGGAGCTGTTTTTT
- TRBD1 TRBJ1-3 TRBV11-2 CASSLGEGARGNTIYF TGTGCCAGCAGCTTAGGAGAGGGGGCAAGGGGAAACACCATATATTTT
- - TRBJ1-1 TRBV19 CASSIGGINTEAFF TGTGCCAGTAGTATAGGGGGCATTAACACTGAAGCTTTCTTT
- - TRBJ2-3 TRBV18 CASSGEGTDTQYF TGTGCCAGCTCAGGTGAGGGCACAGATACGCAGTATTTT
- - TRBJ2-2 TRBV7-8 CASSFRFGELFF TGTGCCAGCAGCTTTCGTTTTGGGGAGCTGTTTTTT